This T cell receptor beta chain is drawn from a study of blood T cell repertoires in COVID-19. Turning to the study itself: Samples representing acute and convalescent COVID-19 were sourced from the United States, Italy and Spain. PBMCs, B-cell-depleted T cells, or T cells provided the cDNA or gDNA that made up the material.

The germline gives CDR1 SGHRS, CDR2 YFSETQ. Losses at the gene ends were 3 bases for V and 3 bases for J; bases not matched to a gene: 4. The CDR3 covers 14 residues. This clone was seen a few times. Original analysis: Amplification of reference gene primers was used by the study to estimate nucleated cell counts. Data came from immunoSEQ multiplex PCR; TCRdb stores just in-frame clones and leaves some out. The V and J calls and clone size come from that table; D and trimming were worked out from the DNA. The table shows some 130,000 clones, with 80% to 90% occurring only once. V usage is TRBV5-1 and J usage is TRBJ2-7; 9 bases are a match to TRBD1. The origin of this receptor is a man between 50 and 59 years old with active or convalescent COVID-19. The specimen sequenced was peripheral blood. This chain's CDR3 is CASSYGTGFYEQYF. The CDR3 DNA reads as TGCGCCAGCAGCTACGGGACAGGGTTCTACGAGCAGTACTTC.